Given below is one T cell receptor beta chain in context. Tregs were sorted as CD4+CD25+CD127-/low cells. Germline CDR1 SGHAT, CDR2 FQNNGV. CDR3 length: 16 residues. V shed 4 bases, J shed 1 base, and the junction held 9 bases outside the gene matches. MiXCR was run by TCRdb on the 5' RACE reads, yielding one entry per CDR3 protein. The sample has tens of thousands of distinct CDR3 sequences, approximately 26% seen once. The receptor was isolated from a female donor with breast cancer. V usage is TRBV11-2 and J usage is TRBJ1-1; 7 nucleotides match TRBD1. The sequencing input was tumor-infiltrating Tregs sorted from the breast tumor. The CDR3 sequence is CASSSAGQTSNTEAFF. DNA of the CDR3: TGTGCCAGCAGCTCGGCGGGACAGACATCGAACACTGAAGCTTTCTTT.